This T cell receptor (beta chain) came from a study of human T cells and chemical hapten exposure. Study-wide results and caveats: Donors had alopecia, so their immune response may differ from healthy people's.

Time point: patch test 1, 2 weeks after DPC sensitization. Regarding treatment: therapeutic diphenylcyclopropenone sensitization with weekly scalp DPC. Blood was collected ahead of every patch test applied. CDR1 ENHRY and CDR2 SYGVKD come from the germline V gene. Germline trimming cut 10 bases from V and 0 bases from J; bases unmatched to any gene: 7. The CDR3 is 14 residues long. TCRdb called the RACE reads again in MiXCR, with one record for every CDR3 protein. The repertoire holds tens of thousands of distinct CDR3 sequences, with over 9.5% as singletons. As concerns this clonotype: The antigen remains unidentified.

This receptor was taken from a man aged 35-49 years with alopecia areata. Some clones in this sample may be carry-over from other donors' samples. This specimen consisted of whole blood, obtained in connection with sensitization to the hapten diphenylcyclopropenone (DPC). The chain links TRBV10-3 to TRBJ2-3; 7 nucleotides align to TRBD1. The CDR3 spells CATQQGRSTDTQYF. CDR3 DNA sequence: TGTGCCACGCAACAGGGGCGAAGCACAGATACGCAGTATTTT.